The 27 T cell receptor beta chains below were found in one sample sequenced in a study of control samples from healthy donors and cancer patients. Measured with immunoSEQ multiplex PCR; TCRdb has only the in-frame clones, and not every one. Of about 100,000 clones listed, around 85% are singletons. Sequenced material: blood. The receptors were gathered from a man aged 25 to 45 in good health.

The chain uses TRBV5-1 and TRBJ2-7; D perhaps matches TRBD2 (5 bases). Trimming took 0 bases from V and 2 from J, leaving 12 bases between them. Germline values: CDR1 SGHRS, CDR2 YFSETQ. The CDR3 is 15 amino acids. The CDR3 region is CASSLGFGGAYEQYF. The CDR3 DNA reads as TGCGCCAGCAGCTTGGGTTTCGGAGGAGCCTACGAGCAGTACTTC.

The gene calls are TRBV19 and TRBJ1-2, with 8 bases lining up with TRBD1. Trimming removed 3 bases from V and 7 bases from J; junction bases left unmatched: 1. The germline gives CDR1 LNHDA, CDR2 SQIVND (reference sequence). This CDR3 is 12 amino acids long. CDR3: CASSIGQGGYTF. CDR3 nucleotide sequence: TGTGCCAGTAGTATTGGACAGGGTGGCTACACCTTC.

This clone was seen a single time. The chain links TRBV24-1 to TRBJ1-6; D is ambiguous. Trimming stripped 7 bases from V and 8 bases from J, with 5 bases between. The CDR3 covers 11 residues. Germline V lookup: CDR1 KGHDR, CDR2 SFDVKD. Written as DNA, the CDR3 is TGTGCCACCAGGCCCCATTCACCCCTCCACTTT. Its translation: CATRPHSPLHF.

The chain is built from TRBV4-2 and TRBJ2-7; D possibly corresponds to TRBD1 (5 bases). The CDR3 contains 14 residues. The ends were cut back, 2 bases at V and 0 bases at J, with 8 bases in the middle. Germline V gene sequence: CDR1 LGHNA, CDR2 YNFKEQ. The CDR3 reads CASSQHDSSYEQYF. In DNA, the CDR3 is TGTGCCAGCAGCCAACATGACAGCTCCTACGAGCAGTACTTC.

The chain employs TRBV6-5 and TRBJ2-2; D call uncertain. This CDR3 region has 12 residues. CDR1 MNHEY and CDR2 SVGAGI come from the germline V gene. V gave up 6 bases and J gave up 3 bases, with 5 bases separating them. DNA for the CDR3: TGTGCCAGCAGCGGGTACACCGGGGAGCTGTTTTTT. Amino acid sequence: CASSGYTGELFF.

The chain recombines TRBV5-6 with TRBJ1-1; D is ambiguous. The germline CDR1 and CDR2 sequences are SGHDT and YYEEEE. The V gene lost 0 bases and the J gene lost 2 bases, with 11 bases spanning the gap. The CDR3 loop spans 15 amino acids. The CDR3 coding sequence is TGTGCCAGCAGCTTGGTGCCAACAAGAAACACTGAAGCTTTCTTT. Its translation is CASSLVPTRNTEAFF.

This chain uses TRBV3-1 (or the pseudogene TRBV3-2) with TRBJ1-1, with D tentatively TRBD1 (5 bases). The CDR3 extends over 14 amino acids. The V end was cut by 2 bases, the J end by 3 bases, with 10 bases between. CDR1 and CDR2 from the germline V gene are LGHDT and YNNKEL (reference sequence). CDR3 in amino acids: CASSQFGGDTEAFF. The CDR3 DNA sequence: TGTGCCAGCAGCCAATTCGGGGGGGACACTGAAGCTTTCTTT.

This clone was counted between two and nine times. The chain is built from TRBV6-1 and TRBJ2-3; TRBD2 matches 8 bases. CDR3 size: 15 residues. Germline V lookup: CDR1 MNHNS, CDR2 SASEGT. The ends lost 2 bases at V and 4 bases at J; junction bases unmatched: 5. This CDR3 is CASSENSGASDTQYF. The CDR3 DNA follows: TGTGCCAGCAGTGAAAATAGCGGGGCTTCAGATACGCAGTATTTT.

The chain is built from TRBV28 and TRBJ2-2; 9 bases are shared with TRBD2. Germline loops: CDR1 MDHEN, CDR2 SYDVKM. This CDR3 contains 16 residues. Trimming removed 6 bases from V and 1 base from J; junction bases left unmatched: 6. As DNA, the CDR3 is TGTGCCAGCAGGTATAGCGGGGGCTGGAACACCGGGGAGCTGTTTTTT. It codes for CASRYSGGWNTGELFF. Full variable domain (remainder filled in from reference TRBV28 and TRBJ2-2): DVKVTQSSRYLVKRTGEKVFLECVQDMDHENMFWYRQDPGLGLRLIYFSYDVKMKEKGDIPEGYSVSREKKERFSLILESASTNQTSMYLCASRYSGGWNTGELFFGEGSRLTVL.

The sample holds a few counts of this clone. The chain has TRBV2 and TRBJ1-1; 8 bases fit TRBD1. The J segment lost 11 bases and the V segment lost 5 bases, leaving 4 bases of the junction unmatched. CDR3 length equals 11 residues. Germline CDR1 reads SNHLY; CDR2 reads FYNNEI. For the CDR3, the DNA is TGTGCCAGCAGTAGTTGGACAGGGGCTTTCTTT. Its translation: CASSSWTGAFF.

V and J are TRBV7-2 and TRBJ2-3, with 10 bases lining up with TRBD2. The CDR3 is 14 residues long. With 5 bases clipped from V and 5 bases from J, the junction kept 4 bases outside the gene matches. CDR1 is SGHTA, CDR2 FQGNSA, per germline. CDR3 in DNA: TGTGCCAGCAGCCTCCAGCGGGGGGGAGATACGCAGTATTTT. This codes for CASSLQRGGDTQYF.

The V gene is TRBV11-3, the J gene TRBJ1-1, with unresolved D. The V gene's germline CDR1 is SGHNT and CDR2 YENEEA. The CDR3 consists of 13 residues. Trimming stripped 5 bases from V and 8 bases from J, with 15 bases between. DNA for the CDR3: TGTGCCAGCAGCCTCCAGTTGGGGTCGGAAGCTTTCTTT. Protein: CASSLQLGSEAFF.

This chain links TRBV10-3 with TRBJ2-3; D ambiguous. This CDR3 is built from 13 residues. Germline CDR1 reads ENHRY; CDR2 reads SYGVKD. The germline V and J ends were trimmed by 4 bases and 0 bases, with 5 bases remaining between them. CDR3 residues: CAISAQSTDTQYF. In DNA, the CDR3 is TGTGCCATCAGTGCTCAGAGCACAGATACGCAGTATTTT.

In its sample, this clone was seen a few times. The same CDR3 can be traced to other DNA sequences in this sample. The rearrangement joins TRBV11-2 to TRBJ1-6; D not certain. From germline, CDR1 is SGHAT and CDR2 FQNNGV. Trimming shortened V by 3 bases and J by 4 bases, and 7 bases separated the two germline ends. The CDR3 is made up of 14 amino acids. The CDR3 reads CASSFNSYNSPLHF. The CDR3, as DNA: TGTGCCAGCAGCTTTAACAGTTATAATTCACCCCTCCACTTT.

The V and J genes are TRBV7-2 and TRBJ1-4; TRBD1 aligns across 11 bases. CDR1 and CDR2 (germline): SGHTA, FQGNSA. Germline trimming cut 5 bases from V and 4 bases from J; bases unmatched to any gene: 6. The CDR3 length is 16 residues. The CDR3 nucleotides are TGTGCCAGCAGCCCGGGACAGGGGGACCATAATGAAAAACTGTTTTTT. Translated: CASSPGQGDHNEKLFF. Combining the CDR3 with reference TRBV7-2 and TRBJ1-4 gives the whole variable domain GAGVSQSPSNKVTEKGKDVELRCDPISGHTALYWYRQSLGQGLEFLIYFQGNSAPDKSGLPSDRFSAERTGGSVSTLTIQRTQQEDSAVYLCASSPGQGDHNEKLFFGSGTQLSVL.

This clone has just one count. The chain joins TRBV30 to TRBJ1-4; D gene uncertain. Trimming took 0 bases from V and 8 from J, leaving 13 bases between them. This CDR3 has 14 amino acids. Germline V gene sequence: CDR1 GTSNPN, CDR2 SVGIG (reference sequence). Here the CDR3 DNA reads TGTGCCTGGAGTGTACGGGCTAGGAGGGAAAAACTGTTTTTT. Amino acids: CAWSVRARREKLFF. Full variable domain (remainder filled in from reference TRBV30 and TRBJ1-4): SQTIHQWPATLVQPVGSPLSLECTVEGTSNPNLYWYRQAAGRGLQLLFYSVGIGQISSEVPQNLSASRPQDRQFILSSKKLLLSDSGFYLCAWSVRARREKLFFGSGTQLSVL.

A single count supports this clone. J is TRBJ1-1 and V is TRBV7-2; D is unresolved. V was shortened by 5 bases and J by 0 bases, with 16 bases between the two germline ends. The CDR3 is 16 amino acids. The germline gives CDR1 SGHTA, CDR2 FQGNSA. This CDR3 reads CASSLPRSSMNTEAFF. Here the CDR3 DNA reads TGTGCCAGCAGCCTCCCCCGCAGCTCCATGAACACTGAAGCTTTCTTT.

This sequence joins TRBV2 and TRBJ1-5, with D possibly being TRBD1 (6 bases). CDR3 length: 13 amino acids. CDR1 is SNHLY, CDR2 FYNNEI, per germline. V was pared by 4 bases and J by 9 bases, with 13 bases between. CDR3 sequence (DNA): TGTGCCAGCAGTGGGGGGGCTGGGTGGCCCCAGCATTTT. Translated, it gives CASSGGAGWPQHF.

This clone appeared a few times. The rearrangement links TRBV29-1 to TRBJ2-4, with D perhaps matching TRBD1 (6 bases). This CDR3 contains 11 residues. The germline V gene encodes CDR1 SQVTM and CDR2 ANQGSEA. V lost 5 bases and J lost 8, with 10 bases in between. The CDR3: CSVKGGDIQYF. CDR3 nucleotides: TGCAGCGTTAAAGGGGGAGACATTCAGTACTTC.

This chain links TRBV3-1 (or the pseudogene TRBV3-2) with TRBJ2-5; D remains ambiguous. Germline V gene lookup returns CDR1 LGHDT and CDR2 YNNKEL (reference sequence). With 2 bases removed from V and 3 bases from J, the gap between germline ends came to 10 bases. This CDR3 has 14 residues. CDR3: CASSQRREKETQYF. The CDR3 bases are TGTGCCAGCAGCCAACGCCGAGAAAAAGAGACCCAGTACTTC.

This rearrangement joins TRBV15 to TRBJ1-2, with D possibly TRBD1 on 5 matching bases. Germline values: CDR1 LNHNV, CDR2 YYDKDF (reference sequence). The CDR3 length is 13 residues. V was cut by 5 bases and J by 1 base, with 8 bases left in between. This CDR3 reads CATSYDSNYGYTF. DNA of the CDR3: TGTGCCACCAGCTATGACAGTAACTATGGCTACACCTTC.

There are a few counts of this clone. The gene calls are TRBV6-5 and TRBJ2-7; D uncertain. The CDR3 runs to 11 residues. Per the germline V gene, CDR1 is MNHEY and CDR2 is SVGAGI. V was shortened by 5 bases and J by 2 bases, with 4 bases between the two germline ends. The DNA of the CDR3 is TGTGCCAGCAGTAGGGCCTACGAGCAGTACTTC. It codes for CASSRAYEQYF.

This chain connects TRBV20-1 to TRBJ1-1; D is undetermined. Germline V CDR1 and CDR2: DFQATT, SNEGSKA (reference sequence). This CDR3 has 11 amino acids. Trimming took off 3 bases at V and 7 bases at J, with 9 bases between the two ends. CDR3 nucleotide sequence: TGCAGTGCTAGGGGGTCCAGTGAAGCTTTCTTT. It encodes CSARGSSEAFF.

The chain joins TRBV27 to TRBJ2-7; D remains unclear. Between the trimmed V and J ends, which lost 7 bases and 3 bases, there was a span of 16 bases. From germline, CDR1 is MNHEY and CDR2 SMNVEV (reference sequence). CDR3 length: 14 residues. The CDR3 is CASKVSSRNYEQYF. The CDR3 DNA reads TGTGCCAGCAAAGTTTCCTCCCGTAACTACGAGCAGTACTTC.

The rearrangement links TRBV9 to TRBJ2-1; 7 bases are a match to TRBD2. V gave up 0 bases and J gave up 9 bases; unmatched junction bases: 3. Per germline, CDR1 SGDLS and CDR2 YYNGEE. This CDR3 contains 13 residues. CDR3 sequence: CASSVGSGGEQFF. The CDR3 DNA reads TGTGCCAGCAGCGTAGGTTCGGGGGGTGAGCAGTTCTTC.

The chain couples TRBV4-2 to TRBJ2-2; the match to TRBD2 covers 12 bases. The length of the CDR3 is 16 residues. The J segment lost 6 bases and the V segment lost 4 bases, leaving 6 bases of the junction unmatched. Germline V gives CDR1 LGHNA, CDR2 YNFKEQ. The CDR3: CASSRPTSGGAGELFF. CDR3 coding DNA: TGTGCCAGCAGCCGACCGACTAGCGGGGGTGCCGGGGAGCTGTTTTTT.

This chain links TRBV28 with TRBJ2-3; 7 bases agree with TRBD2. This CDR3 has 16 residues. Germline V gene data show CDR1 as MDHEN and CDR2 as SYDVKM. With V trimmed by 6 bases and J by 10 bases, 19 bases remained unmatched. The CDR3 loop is CASRPPLGGERSAQYF. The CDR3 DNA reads TGTGCCAGCAGACCCCCCCTGGGGGGGGAGCGTTCGGCGCAGTATTTT.